These 21 T cell receptor beta chains originate from one sample sequenced in a study of blood T cell repertoires in COVID-19. The method was immunoSEQ multiplex PCR; TCRdb's version includes in-frame clones alone and lacks a portion of them. The sample carries some 150,000 clones, 88% recorded once. Sequencing input: peripheral blood. These receptors came from a man aged 45-65 years with active or convalescent COVID-19.

The J gene is TRBJ2-5, the V gene TRBV4-1; D remains unclear. From germline, CDR1 is MGHRA and CDR2 YSYEKL. Trimming removed 8 bases at V and 2 bases at J, with 15 bases between. The CDR3 runs 14 residues. The CDR3 sequence is CASSGQNFQETQYF. Here the CDR3 DNA reads TGCGCCAGCTCGGGTCAAAACTTTCAAGAGACCCAGTACTTC.

This rearrangement joins TRBV13 to TRBJ2-5, with 7 bases fitting TRBD2. Germline-derived CDR1 and CDR2 are PRHDT and FYEKMQ (reference sequence). The CDR3 length is 14 residues. V was clipped by 1 base and J by 6 bases; unmatched bases: 5. The CDR3 nucleotides are TGTGCCAGCAGCTTAGCGGGAGGCATGAAGACCCAGTACTTC. Residues: CASSLAGGMKTQYF.

This chain joins TRBV5-5 and TRBJ1-2; 10 positions match TRBD1. The CDR3 is 14 residues long. Germline CDR1 is SGHKS and CDR2 is YYEKEE (reference sequence). Trimming removed 3 bases from V and 4 bases from J; junction bases left unmatched: 3. The CDR3 DNA is TGTGCCAGCAGCTCGGGACAGGGGCCCTATGGCTACACCTTC. Amino acids: CASSSGQGPYGYTF.

This rearrangement joins TRBV5-4 to TRBJ2-1, with D possibly matching TRBD2 (6 bases). Trimming shortened V by 4 bases and J by 8 bases, and 16 bases separated the two germline ends. The CDR3 is 14 amino acids. The germline V gene has CDR1 SGHNT and CDR2 YYREEE (reference sequence). The CDR3: CASSRPGTFDEQFF. The CDR3 coding sequence is TGTGCCAGCAGCCGACCGGGGACTTTCGATGAGCAGTTCTTC.

This chain uses TRBV6-5 with TRBJ1-2, with 7 bases that match TRBD1. J gave up 2 bases and V 2 bases, and 8 bases lay outside the gene matches. The CDR3 totals 16 residues. Germline CDR1 and CDR2: MNHEY and SVGAGI. The CDR3 loop is CASSYAPTGTNYGYTF. The CDR3 DNA reads TGTGCCAGCAGTTACGCCCCGACAGGGACCAACTATGGCTACACCTTC.

The chain combines TRBV6-5 with TRBJ2-1, with D possibly TRBD1 on 6 matching bases. This CDR3 is 14 amino acids long. Germline CDR1 MNHEY, CDR2 SVGAGI. Trimming stripped 6 bases from V and 7 bases from J, with 16 bases between. CDR3 DNA sequence: TGTGCCAGCAGGAATACAGGGCCGTTGAATGAGCAGTTCTTC. Its protein product is CASRNTGPLNEQFF.

The chain is built from TRBV9 and TRBJ2-7; 9 positions match TRBD1. The CDR3 contains 16 residues. V gave up 0 bases and J gave up 3 bases; unmatched junction bases: 7. Per germline, CDR1 SGDLS and CDR2 YYNGEE. Here the CDR3 reads CASSVGTQGAVYEQYF. The CDR3 DNA is TGTGCCAGCAGCGTAGGGACACAGGGGGCGGTCTACGAGCAGTACTTC.

The V call is TRBV29-1, the J call TRBJ1-1; D possibly corresponds to TRBD1 (5 bases). Trimming shortened V by 2 bases and J by 6 bases, and 7 bases separated the two germline ends. This CDR3 spans 11 amino acids. Germline CDR1 is SQVTM and CDR2 is ANQGSEA. In DNA, the CDR3 is TGCAGCGTTGAACCGGGGGCTGAAGCTTTCTTT. Protein sequence: CSVEPGAEAFF. The whole variable domain, remainder taken from reference TRBV29-1 and TRBJ1-1, is SAVISQKPSRDICQRGTSLTIQCQVDSQVTMMFWYRQQPGQSLTLIATANQGSEATYESGFVIDKFPISRPNLTFSTLTVSNMSPEDSSIYLCSVEPGAEAFFGQGTRLTVV.

The table lists this clone with a count of one. The CDR3 DNA follows: TGTGCCAGCAGCCGATTCTTAATCGGACAGGGGGCCACCGGGGAGCTGTTTTTT. Its translation: CASSRFLIGQGATGELFF. The rearrangement uses TRBV3-1 (or the pseudogene TRBV3-2) and TRBJ2-2; 11 nucleotides agree with TRBD1. J gave up 4 bases and V 4 bases, and 11 bases lay outside the gene matches. The CDR3 is 18 residues long. The germline CDR1 and CDR2 sequences are LGHDT and YNNKEL (reference sequence).

The gene calls are TRBV11-1 and TRBJ2-4; the match to TRBD2 covers 11 bases. The CDR3 loop spans 15 amino acids. Losses at the gene ends were 1 base for V and 4 bases for J; bases not matched to a gene: 0. Germline V gene data show CDR1 as SGHAT and CDR2 as FQDESV (reference sequence). CDR3 in DNA: TGTGCCAGCAGCTTAGGGACTAGCGGGAAAAACATTCAGTACTTC. Protein sequence: CASSLGTSGKNIQYF.

This clone was recorded only once. This chain links TRBV13 with TRBJ1-1; 7 positions match TRBD1. The V gene's germline CDR1 is PRHDT and CDR2 FYEKMQ (reference sequence). Trimming took 0 bases from V and 4 from J; bases not matched to a gene: 2. CDR3 size: 14 residues. This CDR3 is CASSLGRGSTEAFF. The CDR3 region has the DNA TGTGCCAGCAGCTTAGGCAGGGGGAGCACTGAAGCTTTCTTT.

There are a few counts of this clone. The chain combines TRBV24-1 with TRBJ2-7; 7 bases line up with TRBD2. Germline-derived CDR1 and CDR2 are KGHDR and SFDVKD. The V gene end was trimmed by 9 bases and the J gene end by 2 bases; junction bases not matched to a gene: 6. CDR3 length equals 13 residues. CDR3 bases: TGTGCCACCCAGGCTAGCGGAACCTACGAGCAGTACTTC. Its protein product is CATQASGTYEQYF.

This chain joins TRBV28 and TRBJ1-4, with D hard to call. The V gene's germline CDR1 is MDHEN and CDR2 SYDVKM. Trimming stripped 5 bases from V and 1 base from J, with 14 bases between. This CDR3 region has 16 residues. CDR3 sequence reads: CASSLPGSETNEKLFF. The DNA for the CDR3 is TGTGCCAGCAGTCTACCCGGGTCAGAAACTAATGAAAAACTGTTTTTT.

This chain connects TRBV20-1 to TRBJ2-3, with D maybe TRBD2 (6 bases). CDR1 and CDR2 from the germline V gene are DFQATT and SNEGSKA (reference sequence). Trimming removed 3 bases from V and 5 bases from J, with 18 bases in between. The CDR3 contains 15 residues. The CDR3 here is CSASGRDGAKDTQYF. CDR3 sequence (DNA): TGCAGTGCTAGTGGGCGGGACGGTGCGAAAGATACGCAGTATTTT.

The chain uses TRBV25-1 and TRBJ2-6; 7 bases map to TRBD1. The CDR3 totals 18 residues. J lost 0 bases, V lost 4 bases, and 9 bases had no gene match. In germline, CDR1 is MGHDK, CDR2 SYGVNS. This CDR3 is CASSAQTGMSSGANVLTF. CDR3 bases: TGTGCCAGCAGTGCCCAGACAGGGATGAGCTCTGGGGCCAACGTCCTGACTTTC.

The CDR3 spells CASSLLTGSYGYTF. The CDR3 coding sequence is TGTGCCAGCAGCTTATTGACAGGCTCCTATGGCTACACCTTC. The genes are TRBV11-2 and TRBJ1-2, with a tentative D call TRBD1 (6 bases). Germline V lookup: CDR1 SGHAT, CDR2 FQNNGV. Trimming cost V 2 bases and J 4 bases, with 11 bases left between them. The CDR3 spans 14 residues.

This chain joins TRBV29-1 and TRBJ2-3, with 13 bases lining up with TRBD2. This CDR3 spans 13 amino acids. The V and J ends lost 4 bases and 8 bases, in that order; junction bases with no gene match: 3. Germline V lookup: CDR1 SQVTM, CDR2 ANQGSEA. CDR3: CSVGTSGSGTQYF. Written as DNA, the CDR3 is TGCAGCGTTGGGACTAGCGGGAGTGGTACGCAGTATTTT.

The chain is built from TRBV5-1 and TRBJ2-3; TRBD1 matches 7 bases. The CDR3 loop spans 16 amino acids. Germline CDR1 reads SGHRS; CDR2 reads YFSETQ. Trimming cost V 1 base and J 1 base; bases outside gene matches: 6. The CDR3 sequence is CASSLFQGVGTDTQYF. The DNA of the CDR3 is TGCGCCAGCAGCTTGTTTCAGGGGGTAGGCACAGATACGCAGTATTTT.

The chain carries TRBV7-2 and TRBJ2-3, with TRBD2 matching 9 bases. Trimming at V came to 2 bases and at J to 7 bases, leaving 7 bases not matched to a gene. CDR3 length: 15 amino acids. The germline V gene has CDR1 SGHTA and CDR2 FQGNSA. Here the CDR3 reads CASSLISGSTHTQYF. CDR3 coding DNA: TGTGCCAGCAGCTTAATTAGCGGGAGTACACATACGCAGTATTTT. Together with reference TRBV7-2 and TRBJ2-3, the CDR3 gives the full variable domain: GAGVSQSPSNKVTEKGKDVELRCDPISGHTALYWYRQSLGQGLEFLIYFQGNSAPDKSGLPSDRFSAERTGGSVSTLTIQRTQQEDSAVYLCASSLISGSTHTQYFGPGTRLTVL.

Written as DNA, the CDR3 is TGTGCCAGCAGCGTCCAAGCGTCCGTTAATGAAAAACTGTTTTTT. Protein sequence: CASSVQASVNEKLFF. The V gene is TRBV9, the J gene TRBJ1-4; unclear D gene. CDR3 length equals 15 residues. Germline values: CDR1 SGDLS, CDR2 YYNGEE. V was pared by 2 bases and J by 4 bases, with 12 bases between.

This chain uses TRBV6-4 with TRBJ2-7; maybe TRBD2 (6 bases). CDR3 length: 13 residues. V lost 10 bases and J lost 3, with 16 bases in between. Germline-derived CDR1 and CDR2 are MRHNA and SNTAGT. DNA of the CDR3: TGTGCCAACTATGAACGGGAGTTCTACGAGCAGTACTTC. Protein product: CANYEREFYEQYF.